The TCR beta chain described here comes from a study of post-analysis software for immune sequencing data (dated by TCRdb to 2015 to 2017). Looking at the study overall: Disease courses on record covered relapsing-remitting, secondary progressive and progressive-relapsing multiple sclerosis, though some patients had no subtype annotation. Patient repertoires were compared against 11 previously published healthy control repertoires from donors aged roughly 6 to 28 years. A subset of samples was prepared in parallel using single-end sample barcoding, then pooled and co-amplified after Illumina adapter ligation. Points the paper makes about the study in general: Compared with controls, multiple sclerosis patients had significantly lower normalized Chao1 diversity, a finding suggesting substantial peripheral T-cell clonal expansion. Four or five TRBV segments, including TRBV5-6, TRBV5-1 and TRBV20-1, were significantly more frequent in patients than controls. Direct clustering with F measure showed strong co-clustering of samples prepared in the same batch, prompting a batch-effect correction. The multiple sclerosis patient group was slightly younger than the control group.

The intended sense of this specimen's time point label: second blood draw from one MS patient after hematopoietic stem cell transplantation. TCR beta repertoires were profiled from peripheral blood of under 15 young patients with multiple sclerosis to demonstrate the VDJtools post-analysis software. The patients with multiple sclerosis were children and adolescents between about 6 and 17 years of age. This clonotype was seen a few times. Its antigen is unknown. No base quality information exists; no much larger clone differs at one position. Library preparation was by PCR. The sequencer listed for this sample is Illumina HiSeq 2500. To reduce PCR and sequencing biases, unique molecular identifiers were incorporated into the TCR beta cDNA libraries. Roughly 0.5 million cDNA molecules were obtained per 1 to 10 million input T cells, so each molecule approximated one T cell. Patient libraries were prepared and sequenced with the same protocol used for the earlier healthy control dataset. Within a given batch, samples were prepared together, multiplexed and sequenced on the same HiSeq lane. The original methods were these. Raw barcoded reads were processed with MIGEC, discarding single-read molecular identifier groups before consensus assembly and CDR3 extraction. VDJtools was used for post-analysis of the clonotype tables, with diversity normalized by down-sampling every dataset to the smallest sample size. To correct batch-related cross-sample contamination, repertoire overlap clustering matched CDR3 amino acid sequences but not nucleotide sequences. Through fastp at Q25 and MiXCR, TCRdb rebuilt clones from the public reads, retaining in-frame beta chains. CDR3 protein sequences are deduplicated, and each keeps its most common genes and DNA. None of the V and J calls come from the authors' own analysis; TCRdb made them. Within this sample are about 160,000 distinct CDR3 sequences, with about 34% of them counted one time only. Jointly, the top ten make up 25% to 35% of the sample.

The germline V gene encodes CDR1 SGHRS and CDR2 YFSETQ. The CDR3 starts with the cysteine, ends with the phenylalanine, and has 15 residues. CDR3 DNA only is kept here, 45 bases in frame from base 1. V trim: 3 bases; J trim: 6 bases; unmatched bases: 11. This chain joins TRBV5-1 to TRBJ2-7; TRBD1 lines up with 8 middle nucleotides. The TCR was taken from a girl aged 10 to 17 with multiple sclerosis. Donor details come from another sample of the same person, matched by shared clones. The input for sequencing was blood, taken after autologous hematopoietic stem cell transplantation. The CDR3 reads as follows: CASSSIMGQVSEQYF. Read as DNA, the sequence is TGCGCCAGCAGCTCCATTATGGGACAGGTTTCCGAGCAGTACTTC.